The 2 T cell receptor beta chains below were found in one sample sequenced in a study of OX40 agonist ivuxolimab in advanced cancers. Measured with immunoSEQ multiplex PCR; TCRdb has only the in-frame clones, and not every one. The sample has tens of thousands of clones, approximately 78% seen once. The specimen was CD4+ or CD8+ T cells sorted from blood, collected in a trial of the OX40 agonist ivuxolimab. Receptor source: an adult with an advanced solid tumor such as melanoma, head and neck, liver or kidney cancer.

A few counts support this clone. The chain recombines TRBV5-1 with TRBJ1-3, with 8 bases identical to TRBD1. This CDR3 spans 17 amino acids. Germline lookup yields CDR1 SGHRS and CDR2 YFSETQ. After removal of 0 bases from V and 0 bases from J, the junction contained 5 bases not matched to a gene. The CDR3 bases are TGCGCCAGCAGCTTGGCCGGGACAGGAAGCTCTGGAAACACCATATATTTT. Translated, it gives CASSLAGTGSSGNTIYF.

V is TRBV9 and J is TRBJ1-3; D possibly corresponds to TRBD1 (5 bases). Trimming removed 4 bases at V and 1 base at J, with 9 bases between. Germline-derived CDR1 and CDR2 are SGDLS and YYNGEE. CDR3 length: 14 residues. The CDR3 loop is CASSLGVSGNTIYF. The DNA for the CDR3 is TGTGCCAGCAGCCTGGGGGTTTCTGGAAACACCATATATTTT.